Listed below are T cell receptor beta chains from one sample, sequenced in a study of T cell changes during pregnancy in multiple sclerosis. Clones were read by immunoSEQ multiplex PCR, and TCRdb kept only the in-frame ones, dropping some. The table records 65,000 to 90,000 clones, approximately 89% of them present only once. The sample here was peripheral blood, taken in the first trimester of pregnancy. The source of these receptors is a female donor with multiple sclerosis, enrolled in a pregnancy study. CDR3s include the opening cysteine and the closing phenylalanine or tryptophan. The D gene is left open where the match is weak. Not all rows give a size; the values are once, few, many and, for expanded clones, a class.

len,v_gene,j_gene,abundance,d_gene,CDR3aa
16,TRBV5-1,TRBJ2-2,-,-,CASSLAWGQNTGELFF
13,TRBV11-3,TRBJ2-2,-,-,CASRIGGTGELFF
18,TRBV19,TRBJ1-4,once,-,CASSMREFEGSMYEKLFF
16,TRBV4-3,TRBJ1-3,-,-,CASSQEGAGAGNTIYF
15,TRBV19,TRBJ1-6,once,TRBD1,CASSGDRGQNSPLHF
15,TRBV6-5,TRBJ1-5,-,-,CASSPAGATNQPQHF
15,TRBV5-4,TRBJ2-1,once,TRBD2,CASTTGAGRGNEQFF
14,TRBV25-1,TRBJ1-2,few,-,CASSELGGNYGYTF
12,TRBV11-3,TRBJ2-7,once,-,CASSSWTDEQYF
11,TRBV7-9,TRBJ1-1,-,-,CASREGTEAFF
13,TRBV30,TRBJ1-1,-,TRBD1,CAFDRGWNTEAFF
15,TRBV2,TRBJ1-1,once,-,CASSEEGVGNTEAFF
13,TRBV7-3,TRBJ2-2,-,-,CASSAQGTGELFF
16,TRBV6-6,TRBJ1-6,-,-,CASSYSKSSYNSPLHF
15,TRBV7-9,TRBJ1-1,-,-,CASSLYAASNTEAFF
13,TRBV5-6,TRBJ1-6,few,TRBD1,CASSWDRDSPLHF
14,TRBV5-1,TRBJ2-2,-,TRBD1,CASSLQGAGGELFF
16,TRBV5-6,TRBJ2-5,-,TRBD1,CASSPRRTGYMETQYF
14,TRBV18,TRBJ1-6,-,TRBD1,CASSTGTDNSPLHF
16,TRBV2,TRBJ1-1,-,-,CASSENVPVQDTEAFF
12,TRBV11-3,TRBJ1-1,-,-,CASSRGKSEAFF
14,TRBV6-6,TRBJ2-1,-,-,CASSSSRSYNEQFF
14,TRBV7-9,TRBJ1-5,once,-,CASSSTGWNQPQHF
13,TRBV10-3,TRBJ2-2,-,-,CALRGSNTGELFF
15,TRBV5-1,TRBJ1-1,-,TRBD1,CASNLGTGVNTEAFF
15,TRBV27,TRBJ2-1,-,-,CASSLFSGADNEQFF
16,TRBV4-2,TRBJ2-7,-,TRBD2,CASSPTLAGSTYEQYF
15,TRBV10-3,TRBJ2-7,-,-,CAISGDISGTYEQYF
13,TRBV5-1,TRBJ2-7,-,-,CASSLADTYEQYF
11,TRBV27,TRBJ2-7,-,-,CASGGAKEQYF